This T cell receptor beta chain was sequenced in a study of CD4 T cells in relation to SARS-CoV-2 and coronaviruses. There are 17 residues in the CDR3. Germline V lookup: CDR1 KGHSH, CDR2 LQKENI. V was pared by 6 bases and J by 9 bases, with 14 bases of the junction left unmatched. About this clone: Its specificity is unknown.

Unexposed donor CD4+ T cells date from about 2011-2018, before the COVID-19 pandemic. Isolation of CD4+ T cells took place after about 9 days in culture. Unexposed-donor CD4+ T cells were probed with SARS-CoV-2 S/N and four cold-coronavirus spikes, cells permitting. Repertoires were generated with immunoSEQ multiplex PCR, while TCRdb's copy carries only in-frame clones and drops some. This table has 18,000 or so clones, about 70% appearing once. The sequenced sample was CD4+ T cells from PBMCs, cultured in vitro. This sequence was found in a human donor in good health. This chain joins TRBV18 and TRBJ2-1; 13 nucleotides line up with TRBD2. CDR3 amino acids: CASSLGQPGLAGLEQFF. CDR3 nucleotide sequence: TGTGCCAGCTCCCTAGGACAGCCGGGACTAGCGGGACTTGAGCAGTTCTTC.